Below, 27 T cell receptor beta chains from the same sample are listed, as sequenced in a study of blood T cell repertoires in COVID-19. The assay was immunoSEQ multiplex PCR, and TCRdb's table has in-frame clones only and misses some. The sample consists of some 120,000 clones, 75% to 85% of them appearing once. The sequencing input was peripheral blood. The receptors stem from a woman between 45 and 65 years old with acute or convalescent COVID-19.

V gene TRBV6-6 combines with J gene TRBJ1-2, with D perhaps TRBD1 (5 bases). V lost 7 bases to trimming and J lost 0 bases, with 15 bases between them. Germline CDR1 reads MNHNY; CDR2 reads SVGAGI (reference sequence). The CDR3 is 15 amino acids. As DNA, the CDR3 is TGTGCCAGCATCGCCCCGGGGGTGCCTAACTATGGCTACACCTTC. Translating gives CASIAPGVPNYGYTF.

This chain uses TRBV4-1 with TRBJ2-1; no clear D gene. The CDR3 is made up of 16 amino acids. CDR1 is MGHRA, CDR2 YSYEKL, per germline. Deletions cut 1 base from V and 1 base from J, with 11 bases between. The chain's CDR3 is CASSQVDLVSYNEQFF. DNA of the CDR3: TGCGCCAGCAGCCAAGTCGACTTAGTATCCTACAATGAGCAGTTCTTC.

The chain employs TRBV5-1 and TRBJ2-4; possibly TRBD2 for D (6 bases). There are 15 residues in the CDR3. Trimming took 0 bases from V and 5 from J, leaving 12 bases between them. Germline loops: CDR1 SGHRS, CDR2 YFSETQ. CDR3 DNA sequence: TGCGCCAGCAGCTTGGGACCTACGGGGGAAAACATTCAGTACTTC. Amino acid sequence: CASSLGPTGENIQYF. Using reference TRBV5-1 and TRBJ2-4 for the parts outside the CDR3, the full variable domain is KAGVTQTPRYLIKTRGQQVTLSCSPISGHRSVSWYQQTPGQGLQFLFEYFSETQRNKGNFPGRFSGRQFSNSRSEMNVSTLELGDSALYLCASSLGPTGENIQYFGAGTRLSVL.

The chain links TRBV20-1 to TRBJ2-3; TRBD1 aligns across 9 bases. V gave up 3 bases and J gave up 1 base; unmatched junction bases: 5. The CDR3 length is 15 residues. CDR1 is DFQATT and CDR2 is SNEGSKA in the germline V gene (reference sequence). The CDR3 bases are TGCAGTGCTAGTCACCGGGACAGGGGCACAGATACGCAGTATTTT. Protein sequence: CSASHRDRGTDTQYF.

The chain carries TRBV5-1 and TRBJ1-1; D is unclear. CDR1 and CDR2 from the germline V gene are SGHRS and YFSETQ. The CDR3 consists of 16 residues. Trimming stripped 0 bases from V and 1 base from J, with 13 bases between. CDR3 in amino acids: CASSLAQAPGNTEAFF. In DNA, the CDR3 is TGCGCCAGCAGCTTGGCCCAAGCACCAGGGAACACTGAAGCTTTCTTT.

This sequence joins TRBV2 and TRBJ2-5, with TRBD2 matching over 7 bases. The length of the CDR3 is 14 residues. In germline, CDR1 is SNHLY, CDR2 FYNNEI. Trimming removed 5 bases from V and 1 base from J; junction bases left unmatched: 4. CDR3 sequence (DNA): TGTGCCAGCAGTAAACTAGCGACCCAAGAGACCCAGTACTTC. Its protein product is CASSKLATQETQYF.

V gene TRBV2 combines with J gene TRBJ2-1, with 11 bases matching TRBD2. The CDR3 is 17 residues long. Germline V gives CDR1 SNHLY, CDR2 FYNNEI. V was pared by 5 bases and J by 7 bases, with 13 bases of the junction left unmatched. CDR3 DNA: TGTGCCAGCAGTCATAGTAGCGGGAGGGTCCGTCGTAATGAGCAGTTCTTC. Translation gives CASSHSSGRVRRNEQFF. Supplemented by reference TRBV2 and TRBJ2-1, the full variable domain reads EPEVTQTPSHQVTQMGQEVILRCVPISNHLYFYWYRQILGQKVEFLVSFYNNEISEKSEIFDDQFSVERPDGSNFTLKIRSTKLEDSAMYFCASSHSSGRVRRNEQFFGPGTRLTVL.

The genes are TRBV5-6 and TRBJ1-2; the match to TRBD1 covers 9 bases. This CDR3 spans 14 amino acids. Germline loops: CDR1 SGHDT, CDR2 YYEEEE. Germline trimming cut 4 bases from V and 4 bases from J; bases unmatched to any gene: 5. The CDR3 coding sequence is TGTGCCAGCAGCGTCCGGGACAGGGTCTATGGCTACACCTTC. Protein: CASSVRDRVYGYTF.

The chain combines TRBV14 with TRBJ1-2; TRBD1 aligns across 7 bases. The J segment lost 3 bases and the V segment lost 4 bases, leaving 5 bases of the junction unmatched. The CDR3 covers 14 residues. Germline V gene sequence: CDR1 SGHDN, CDR2 FVKESK. The CDR3 nucleotides read TGTGCCAGCAGCCCGACCGGGACAGACTATGGCTACACCTTC. Its protein product is CASSPTGTDYGYTF.

This chain joins TRBV3-1 (or the pseudogene TRBV3-2) and TRBJ1-1; 12 bases align to TRBD1. The J segment lost 4 bases and the V segment lost 3 bases, leaving 9 bases of the junction unmatched. The CDR3 spans 17 residues. CDR1 is LGHDT and CDR2 is YNNKEL in the germline V gene (reference sequence). CDR3 loop: CASSQLLPGQGATEAFF. CDR3 sequence (DNA): TGTGCCAGCAGCCAGCTACTCCCGGGACAGGGGGCCACTGAAGCTTTCTTT.

This chain joins TRBV30 and TRBJ2-1; TRBD2 matches 14 bases. Germline V gene data show CDR1 as GTSNPN and CDR2 as SVGIG (reference sequence). V was pared by 5 bases and J by 5 bases, with 17 bases of the junction left unmatched. This CDR3 has 19 residues. CDR3: CAWLKTGLAGAEYNNEQFF. CDR3 bases: TGTGCCTGGCTAAAAACGGGACTAGCGGGGGCCGAGTATAACAATGAGCAGTTCTTC.

J is TRBJ2-1 and V is TRBV14, with 13 positions matching TRBD2. The CDR3 covers 18 residues. Looked up from germline, CDR1 is SGHDN and CDR2 is FVKESK. V lost 1 base, J lost 9 bases, and 12 bases stayed unmatched. DNA of the CDR3: TGTGCCAGCAGCCAAGTCCTAAAGGGACTAGCGGGAAATGTTGAGCAGTTCTTC. Its translation: CASSQVLKGLAGNVEQFF.

The V and J genes are TRBV19 and TRBJ2-7; the match to TRBD2 covers 8 bases. With 8 bases clipped from V and 11 bases from J, the junction kept 20 bases outside the gene matches. The CDR3 has 15 amino acids. The germline V gene encodes CDR1 LNHDA and CDR2 SQIVND (reference sequence). The DNA of the CDR3 is TGTGCCAGTTCCCCGGCAGCGGGGGACCTTACATTGAAGTACTTC. Its protein product is CASSPAAGDLTLKYF.

This clone was recorded once. The chain employs TRBV5-4 and TRBJ2-5, with D hard to call. Germline V gene lookup returns CDR1 SGHNT and CDR2 YYREEE (reference sequence). V lost 2 bases and J lost 1, with 3 bases in between. The CDR3 is 12 residues long. The CDR3 sequence is CASSFFQETQYF. The CDR3 bases are TGTGCCAGCAGCTTCTTCCAAGAGACCCAGTACTTC. Full variable domain (rest looked up from reference TRBV5-4 and TRBJ2-5): ETGVTQSPTHLIKTRGQQVTLRCSSQSGHNTVSWYQQALGQGPQFIFQYYREEENGRGNFPPRFSGLQFPNYSSELNVNALELDDSALYLCASSFFQETQYFGPGTRLLVL.

This clone has a count of ten or more. The chain joins TRBV19 to TRBJ1-4, with 7 bases matching TRBD1. Unmatched junction bases numbered 11, after V lost 8 bases and J lost 8 bases. The CDR3 runs 14 residues. Germline-derived CDR1 and CDR2 are LNHDA and SQIVND (reference sequence). CDR3 sequence reads: CASSSGTAEEKLFF. CDR3 nucleotides: TGTGCCAGTTCCTCCGGGACAGCGGAAGAAAAACTGTTTTTT.

The genes are TRBV19 and TRBJ1-2; a possible D gene is TRBD1 (6 bases). The V and J ends lost 5 bases and 2 bases respectively, with 9 bases between them. The CDR3 is 13 amino acids. Germline lookup yields CDR1 LNHDA and CDR2 SQIVND (reference sequence). CDR3 residues: CASSGTSNYGYTF. The CDR3 DNA reads as TGTGCCAGTAGTGGGACATCGAACTATGGCTACACCTTC.

The rearrangement links TRBV2 to TRBJ1-1; D remains unclear. CDR1 and CDR2 (germline): SNHLY, FYNNEI. The CDR3 spans 13 residues. V shed 5 bases and J shed 2 bases, with 9 bases lying between them. The CDR3 nucleotides are TGTGCCAGCAGTCGACTCACCAACACTGAAGCTTTCTTT. The encoded protein is CASSRLTNTEAFF.

The J gene is TRBJ2-1, the V gene TRBV10-3; perhaps TRBD2 as D (5 bases). Germline V lookup: CDR1 ENHRY, CDR2 SYGVKD. V was pared by 11 bases and J by 3 bases, with 20 bases between. This CDR3 spans 15 amino acids. CDR3 bases: TGTGCCGGATCATATGGTGGCGAGGGCTACAATGAGCAGTTCTTC. Translating it yields CAGSYGGEGYNEQFF.

The CDR3 DNA sequence: TGTGCCAGCAGTTACTGGGGGGGCTACAATGAGCAGTTCTTC. Protein sequence: CASSYWGGYNEQFF. The chain joins TRBV6-5 to TRBJ2-1; the match to TRBD2 covers 7 bases. V lost 1 base and J lost 3; bases outside the gene matches: 0. There are 14 residues in the CDR3. Per the germline V gene, CDR1 is MNHEY and CDR2 is SVGAGI.

CDR3 DNA sequence: TGCGCCAGCAGCCTAGGGACTAGCGGGGTCACAGATACGCAGTATTTT. Translation gives CASSLGTSGVTDTQYF. The gene calls are TRBV5-1 and TRBJ2-3, with TRBD2 identical over 13 bases. The trim removed 4 bases at V and 2 bases at J, leaving 4 bases unmatched. The germline V gene encodes CDR1 SGHRS and CDR2 YFSETQ. The CDR3 has 16 residues. Full variable domain (missing parts from reference TRBV5-1 and TRBJ2-3): KAGVTQTPRYLIKTRGQQVTLSCSPISGHRSVSWYQQTPGQGLQFLFEYFSETQRNKGNFPGRFSGRQFSNSRSEMNVSTLELGDSALYLCASSLGTSGVTDTQYFGPGTRLTVL.

The rearrangement joins TRBV19 to TRBJ2-7; the match to TRBD1 covers 9 bases. This CDR3 region has 17 residues. The ends lost 6 bases at V and 1 base at J; junction bases unmatched: 13. Germline lookup yields CDR1 LNHDA and CDR2 SQIVND (reference sequence). CDR3 in amino acids: CASRRKVGQGISYEQYF. The CDR3 bases are TGTGCCAGTAGGAGGAAAGTGGGACAGGGCATTTCCTACGAGCAGTACTTC.

The rearrangement uses TRBV30 and TRBJ1-1, with 9 bases identical to TRBD1. Germline CDR1 and CDR2: GTSNPN and SVGIG (reference sequence). Losses at the gene ends were 6 bases for V and 4 bases for J; bases not matched to a gene: 6. CDR3 size: 13 residues. The CDR3 coding sequence is TGTGCCTGTACAGGGGGCAGGGGCACTGAAGCTTTCTTT. This sequence encodes CACTGGRGTEAFF. The full variable domain, rest sourced from reference TRBV30 and TRBJ1-1, is SQTIHQWPATLVQPVGSPLSLECTVEGTSNPNLYWYRQAAGRGLQLLFYSVGIGQISSEVPQNLSASRPQDRQFILSSKKLLLSDSGFYLCACTGGRGTEAFFGQGTRLTVV.

The chain has TRBV20-1 and TRBJ2-6; D is possibly TRBD1 (5 bases). V was shortened by 3 bases and J by 4 bases, with 16 bases between the two germline ends. In germline, CDR1 is DFQATT, CDR2 SNEGSKA (reference sequence). The CDR3 totals 16 residues. The CDR3 here is CSASRGSPAGANVLTF. As DNA, the CDR3 is TGCAGTGCTAGTAGGGGTTCTCCAGCGGGGGCCAACGTCCTGACTTTC.

The V and J genes are TRBV24-1 and TRBJ2-1; the match to TRBD1 covers 9 bases. Germline V gives CDR1 KGHDR, CDR2 SFDVKD. After removal of 4 bases from V and 10 bases from J, the junction contained 10 bases not matched to a gene. The CDR3 has 15 residues. The CDR3 sequence is CATSDPGQGLREQFF. The CDR3 bases are TGTGCCACCAGTGACCCGGGACAGGGTCTACGGGAGCAGTTCTTC.

CDR3 sequence reads: CASSLDRNTGELFF. The CDR3 DNA follows: TGTGCCAGCAGCTTGGACAGGAACACCGGGGAGCTGTTTTTT. The rearrangement links TRBV5-4 to TRBJ2-2; D not certain. The germline V gene encodes CDR1 SGHNT and CDR2 YYREEE (reference sequence). The CDR3 contains 14 residues. V was clipped by 0 bases and J by 1 base, with 4 bases between them.

This chain joins TRBV15 and TRBJ2-7, with 11 bases lining up with TRBD2. Germline-derived CDR1 and CDR2 are LNHNV and YYDKDF (reference sequence). The CDR3 is 14 amino acids. Germline trimming cut 5 bases from V and 5 bases from J; bases unmatched to any gene: 5. CDR3 sequence: CATSSVLAGDEQYF. The CDR3, as DNA: TGTGCCACCAGCTCCGTACTAGCGGGGGACGAGCAGTACTTC.

The rearrangement links TRBV20-1 to TRBJ2-1, with 10 bases lining up with TRBD2. The J segment lost 6 bases and the V segment lost 3 bases, leaving 8 bases of the junction unmatched. This CDR3 has 15 amino acids. The germline CDR1 and CDR2 sequences are DFQATT and SNEGSKA (reference sequence). CDR3 sequence: CSASPAGGSGNEQFF. The DNA for the CDR3 is TGCAGTGCTAGTCCAGCGGGAGGGTCTGGCAATGAGCAGTTCTTC.